This T cell receptor (beta chain) was captured by sequencing in a study of blood T cells in healthy people across ages. Using a J-beta primer mix together with a sample-barcoded 5' primer, a second PCR was run for roughly 7 to 11 cycles. Each TCR beta cDNA got a 12-nucleotide random molecular identifier. Each CDR3 protein gets one entry after TCRdb re-called the 5' RACE reads with MiXCR. The sample lists roughly 900,000 distinct CDR3 sequences; 25% to 35% were seen once. Study results and limitations: Estimates of diversity drawn from one million T cells were considered underestimates. The unknown donor CMV status may have confounded expanded clonotype changes.

This clonotype came up many times. Its antigen is undetermined. Those donating, healthy Caucasian individuals from Russia, were aged roughly 6 to 90. Trimming took 2 bases from V and 4 from J, leaving 20 bases between them. Germline CDR1 is MNHEY and CDR2 is SMNVEV (reference sequence). CDR3 length: 17 residues. The specimen was blood. This receptor was taken from a woman aged 80 or older in good health. This chain connects TRBV27 to TRBJ1-2, with a possible D match to TRBD1 (5 bases). CDR3 residues: CASSLGWEAGEFYGYTF. CDR3 sequence (DNA): TGTGCCAGCAGTTTAGGATGGGAGGCGGGGGAGTTCTATGGCTACACCTTC.